The rows below give T cell receptor beta chains drawn from one sample of a study of cytomegalovirus exposure and HLA in healthy donors. The repertoire was sequenced with immunoSEQ multiplex PCR; TCRdb's copy has only in-frame clones and lacks some. Of under 200,000 clones detected, approximately 11% appear once; the ten largest clones hold about 8%. Sequenced material: PBMCs. The receptor source for this set is a man aged 45-60 years in good health and CMV-seropositive. The CDR3 runs from the conserved cysteine through the conserved F or W. The D gene is left open where the match is weak. A clone size is listed for some rows: how often the clone was seen (once, few, many), or a class if it is expanded.

j_call v_call d_call clone_size cdr3_length cdr3_nt cdr3_aa
TRBJ1-2 TRBV6-1 . few 11 TGTGCCAGCAGTGAGGGCAATGGCTACACCTTC CASSEGNGYTF
TRBJ2-2 TRBV7-2 . . 15 TGTGCCAGCACCCAGGGGTCGATGGGTACCGGGGAGCTGTTTTTT CASTQGSMGTGELFF
TRBJ1-2 TRBV6-1 TRBD1 . 12 TGTGCCAGCAGTGATCAGGGGGATGGCTACACCTTC CASSDQGDGYTF
TRBJ2-2 TRBV5-1 . once 15 TGCGCCAGCAAAAGGGGGGGCGCGGACACCGGGGAGCTGTTTTTT CASKRGGADTGELFF
TRBJ1-2 TRBV7-2 . . 14 TGTGCCAGCAGCTTAGTGAGGGAAAACTATGGCTACACCTTC CASSLVRENYGYTF
TRBJ1-1 TRBV5-1 TRBD1 . 19 TGCGCCAGCAGCCCCGGGACAGGTCCGTGGGATCCGGCGTTCACTGAAGCTTTCTTT CASSPGTGPWDPAFTEAFF
TRBJ1-5 TRBV18 . . 15 TGTGCCAGCTCACCACTTGCGGGGAAGGGACAGCCCCAGCATTTT CASSPLAGKGQPQHF
TRBJ2-7 TRBV29-1 TRBD1 few 15 TGCAGCGTTGAATCCCCCCGGGGACAGCCCTACGAGCAGTACTTC CSVESPRGQPYEQYF
TRBJ1-5 TRBV28 TRBD1 . 15 TGTGCCAGCAGTTTGGGACAGTCGGGCAATCAGCCCCAGCATTTT CASSLGQSGNQPQHF
TRBJ2-3 TRBV7-8 . . 13 TGTGCCAGCAGTCTATCGGCGGGAGATACGCAGTATTTT CASSLSAGDTQYF
TRBJ1-1 TRBV9 . . 14 TGTGCCAGCAGCGACCGGGAGGCGGGAACTGAAGCTTTCTTT CASSDREAGTEAFF
TRBJ1-2 TRBV12-5 TRBD1 . 16 TGTGCTAGTGGTTTGGGTCCCGGGAACAGGGGCTATGGCTACACCTTC CASGLGPGNRGYGYTF
TRBJ1-1 TRBV7-2 TRBD1 few 14 TGTGCCAGCAGTCCCCAGGGGGCAGGTCCTGAAGCTTTCTTT CASSPQGAGPEAFF
TRBJ2-1 TRBV29-1 . . 12 TGCAGCGTTGCAAGGGGCGACAATGAGCAGTTCTTC CSVARGDNEQFF
TRBJ1-2 TRBV4-3 . few 15 TGCGCCAGCAGCCAACCAGGACAGCTTTACTATGGCTACACCTTC CASSQPGQLYYGYTF
TRBJ1-3 TRBV4-1 . few 15 TGCGCCAGCAGCCAGAACCTTAACGTGGGAGACACCATATATTTT CASSQNLNVGDTIYF
TRBJ1-1 TRBV6-5 TRBD1 few 13 TGTGCCAGCAGCTGGGACAGGGGCACTGAAGCTTTCTTT CASSWDRGTEAFF
TRBJ2-5 TRBV7-2 TRBD2 . 15 TGTGCCAGCAGCCAACCTAGCGGGGGGGCGGAGACCCAGTACTTC CASSQPSGGAETQYF
TRBJ2-5 TRBV7-2 . few 13 TGTGCCAGCAGCTTCGGACAAGAAGAGACCCAGTACTTC CASSFGQEETQYF
TRBJ1-2 TRBV2 . few 14 TGTGCCAGCAGTGAAGCGCTAAGGACAAACAGCTACACCTTC CASSEALRTNSYTF
TRBJ2-3 TRBV25-1 . . 15 TGTGCCAGCAGTCCTTCTAGAGTCAGCACAGATACGCAGTATTTT CASSPSRVSTDTQYF
TRBJ2-6 TRBV19 . . 16 TGTGCCAGTAGTATAGGGGGGGGGCTTGGGGCCAACGTCCTGACTTTC CASSIGGGLGANVLTF
TRBJ2-3 TRBV6-5 . . 13 TGTGCCAGCAGCCCCAGGGAGGTAGATACGCAGTATTTT CASSPREVDTQYF
TRBJ1-2 TRBV27 . . 13 TGTGCCAGCAGTCCACGGGGGGACTATGGCTACACCTTC CASSPRGDYGYTF
TRBJ2-7 TRBV29-1 . few 12 TGCAGCGTCCAAGACAGTACCTACGAGCAGTACTTC CSVQDSTYEQYF